This entry lists 24 T cell receptor beta chains sequenced from one sample in a study of blood T cell repertoires in COVID-19. Here immunoSEQ multiplex PCR was the method, and the copy in TCRdb shows in-frame clones only, minus some. Counted here are about 100,000 clones, more than 80% occurring once; the ten biggest clones make up approximately 26%. Sequenced material: peripheral blood. All receptors come from a man aged 60 to 75 with acute or convalescent COVID-19.

This chain joins TRBV5-6 and TRBJ1-2; 7 bases line up with TRBD1. J was trimmed by 0 bases and V by 6 bases; bases with no gene match: 11. The V gene's germline CDR1 is SGHDT and CDR2 YYEEEE. The CDR3 is 16 residues long. The DNA for the CDR3 is TGTGCCAGCACCGGATACTACAGGGGAGCTAACTATGGCTACACCTTC. It is translated as CASTGYYRGANYGYTF.

The chain links TRBV6-4 to TRBJ2-4; 11 nucleotides agree with TRBD1. Germline V gives CDR1 MRHNA, CDR2 SNTAGT. V was pared by 3 bases and J by 14 bases, with 9 bases of the junction left unmatched. CDR3 length: 14 amino acids. For the CDR3, the DNA is TGTGCCAGCAGTGAGGGGGGACAGGGGGTGAGGAAGTACTTC. Translation: CASSEGGQGVRKYF.

V and J are TRBV5-6 and TRBJ2-1; TRBD2 matches at 13 bases. V shed 4 bases and J 16 bases; nucleotides not matched to a gene: 11. The CDR3 loop spans 14 amino acids. CDR1 is SGHDT, CDR2 YYEEEE, per germline. CDR3 coding DNA: TGTGCCAGCAGCCAACGGACTAGCGGGAGCAGGGGCTTCTTC. Amino acids: CASSQRTSGSRGFF.

The chain links TRBV2 to TRBJ2-2; tentative D call: TRBD1 (6 bases). Germline V gives CDR1 SNHLY, CDR2 FYNNEI. CDR3 length: 15 amino acids. V was shortened by 6 bases and J by 5 bases, with 16 bases between the two germline ends. Here the CDR3 reads CASSQDRSGTGELFF. CDR3 DNA sequence: TGTGCCAGCAGCCAAGACAGGTCGGGGACCGGGGAGCTGTTTTTT.

V gene TRBV18 combines with J gene TRBJ1-5, with D perhaps matching TRBD1 (6 bases). CDR1 and CDR2 from the germline V gene are KGHSH and LQKENI. The CDR3 length is 17 residues. V lost 5 bases and J lost 0, with 17 bases in between. CDR3 in DNA: TGTGCCAGCTCAAACCTCCAAGGACAGAGTAGCAATCAGCCCCAGCATTTT. It specifies CASSNLQGQSSNQPQHF.

V gene TRBV18 combines with J gene TRBJ1-5, with 11 bases that match TRBD1. The CDR3 totals 15 residues. The V gene end was trimmed by 6 bases and the J gene end by 4 bases; junction bases not matched to a gene: 5. The germline gives CDR1 KGHSH, CDR2 LQKENI. The CDR3 sequence: CASSYGQGANQPQHF. The CDR3 DNA sequence: TGTGCCAGCTCTTACGGACAGGGGGCGAATCAGCCCCAGCATTTT.

The rearrangement uses TRBV5-5 and TRBJ1-1, with TRBD1 matching 8 bases. Germline V gives CDR1 SGHKS, CDR2 YYEKEE (reference sequence). Trimming at V came to 0 bases and at J to 7 bases, leaving 2 bases not matched to a gene. The CDR3 extends over 13 amino acids. The DNA of the CDR3 is TGTGCCAGCAGCTTGGTAGGGACAGGTGAAGCTTTCTTT. It codes for CASSLVGTGEAFF.

This clone was counted once. The rearrangement links TRBV18 to TRBJ2-3; 7 bases agree with TRBD2. V was clipped by 3 bases and J by 6 bases; unmatched bases: 9. Germline CDR1 and CDR2: KGHSH and LQKENI. This CDR3 is built from 15 residues. The CDR3 is CASSPGSGSRDTQYF. DNA for the CDR3: TGTGCCAGCTCACCGGGTAGCGGGTCTCGGGATACGCAGTATTTT.

This clone occurred once. The rearrangement joins TRBV2 to TRBJ1-1; no definite D call. V was shortened by 6 bases and J by 4 bases, with 15 bases between the two germline ends. Germline-derived CDR1 and CDR2 are SNHLY and FYNNEI. The CDR3 length is 14 residues. The CDR3 region is CASSLTTGFTEAFF. The CDR3, as DNA: TGTGCCAGCAGCCTCACGACGGGGTTCACTGAAGCTTTCTTT.

V gene TRBV5-5 combines with J gene TRBJ1-1, with TRBD1 as a possible D gene (5 bases). V lost 4 bases and J lost 6, with 13 bases in between. Germline-derived CDR1 and CDR2 are SGHKS and YYEKEE (reference sequence). The CDR3 contains 13 residues. CDR3 region: CASSVLGGAEAFF. As DNA, the CDR3 is TGTGCCAGCAGCGTGCTCGGGGGAGCTGAAGCTTTCTTT.

The chain links TRBV3-1 (or the pseudogene TRBV3-2) to TRBJ1-2; a weak D match, TRBD1 (5 bases). V was cut by 0 bases and J by 7 bases, with 18 bases left in between. In germline, CDR1 is LGHDT, CDR2 YNNKEL (reference sequence). This CDR3 contains 16 residues. This CDR3 reads CASSQETGGWLSGYTF. CDR3 DNA sequence: TGTGCCAGCAGCCAAGAAACGGGGGGTTGGTTGAGTGGCTACACCTTC.

The J gene is TRBJ2-7, the V gene TRBV4-1; possible D gene TRBD2, 6 bases. With 3 bases removed from V and 3 bases from J, the gap between germline ends came to 15 bases. The CDR3 extends over 15 amino acids. The germline gives CDR1 MGHRA, CDR2 YSYEKL. The CDR3: CASSQGGMAGYEQYF. The CDR3 DNA sequence: TGCGCCAGCAGCCAGGGGGGTATGGCGGGCTACGAGCAGTACTTC.

The V gene is TRBV29-1, the J gene TRBJ2-6; 8 bases fit TRBD1. The ends lost 2 bases at V and 0 bases at J; junction bases unmatched: 9. From germline, CDR1 is SQVTM and CDR2 ANQGSEA. The CDR3 is made up of 18 amino acids. For the CDR3, the DNA is TGCAGCGTTGAATCGGGACAGGTCCAACTCTCTGGGGCCAACGTCCTGACTTTC. This gives the protein CSVESGQVQLSGANVLTF. The full variable domain, rest sourced from reference TRBV29-1 and TRBJ2-6, is SAVISQKPSRDICQRGTSLTIQCQVDSQVTMMFWYRQQPGQSLTLIATANQGSEATYESGFVIDKFPISRPNLTFSTLTVSNMSPEDSSIYLCSVESGQVQLSGANVLTFGAGSRLTVL.

In its sample, this clone was seen once. This chain joins TRBV29-1 and TRBJ2-1; D is unclear. Deletions cut 4 bases from V and 6 bases from J, with 10 bases between. The CDR3 runs to 12 residues. Germline-derived CDR1 and CDR2 are SQVTM and ANQGSEA. The CDR3 sequence: CSVVHDSNEQFF. CDR3 nucleotides: TGCAGCGTTGTCCATGATAGCAATGAGCAGTTCTTC.

The rearrangement links TRBV6-4 to TRBJ2-2, with 12 nucleotides matching TRBD2. Germline CDR1 MRHNA, CDR2 SNTAGT. CDR3 length: 18 residues. The V and J ends lost 4 bases and 7 bases, in that order; junction bases with no gene match: 13. The CDR3 region has the DNA TGTGCCAGCAGTGGACTAGCGGGAGAAGGCTTAGGAGGCGGGGAGCTGTTTTTT. Its protein product is CASSGLAGEGLGGGELFF.

This rearrangement joins TRBV5-1 to TRBJ2-2, with D hard to call. Trimming left V 4 bases short and J 7 bases short, with 17 bases between. The CDR3 is 15 residues long. The germline V gene has CDR1 SGHRS and CDR2 YFSETQ. DNA for the CDR3: TGCGCCAGCAGCCGGTCGGGTCCCGAAGGCGGGGAGCTGTTTTTT. It specifies CASSRSGPEGGELFF.

The chain links TRBV25-1 to TRBJ2-2; the D gene is possibly TRBD2 (6 bases). The CDR3 totals 16 residues. Germline V gene lookup returns CDR1 MGHDK and CDR2 SYGVNS. V was trimmed by 7 bases and J by 0 bases, leaving 15 bases between them. The CDR3 DNA reads as TGTGCCAGCATCGTTGCGGGGAAGACGAACACCGGGGAGCTGTTTTTT. Residues: CASIVAGKTNTGELFF.

This CDR3 reads CASSLGDRTHTGELFF. Written as DNA, the CDR3 is TGCGCCAGCAGCTTGGGGGACAGGACGCACACCGGGGAGCTGTTTTTT. The chain links TRBV5-1 to TRBJ2-2, with TRBD1 matching over 8 bases. CDR1 SGHRS and CDR2 YFSETQ come from the germline V gene. The CDR3 length is 16 residues. V shed 0 bases, J shed 3 bases, and the junction held 4 bases outside the gene matches.

CDR3 protein: CASDGQGLNTEAFF. CDR3 sequence (DNA): TGTGCCAGCGATGGACAGGGATTGAACACTGAAGCTTTCTTT. This rearrangement joins TRBV6-6 to TRBJ1-1, with 8 bases fitting TRBD1. Trimming cost V 8 bases and J 0 bases; bases outside gene matches: 5. Germline V CDR1 and CDR2: MNHNY, SVGAGI (reference sequence). This CDR3 is 14 amino acids long.

The chain has TRBV12-5 and TRBJ1-5, with unresolved D. The CDR3 loop spans 13 amino acids. Germline V gene sequence: CDR1 LGHNT, CDR2 FRNRAP. V was pared by 6 bases and J by 2 bases, with 8 bases between. The CDR3 nucleotides read TGTGCTAGTGGATCTCAGGGCAATCAGCCCCAGCATTTT. Amino acid sequence: CASGSQGNQPQHF.

The rearrangement joins TRBV19 to TRBJ2-2; D might be TRBD2 (5 bases). The germline gives CDR1 LNHDA, CDR2 SQIVND (reference sequence). CDR3 length equals 15 residues. V was trimmed by 9 bases and J by 5 bases, leaving 19 bases between them. The CDR3 spells CASTSLSGRTGELFF. The CDR3 nucleotides read TGTGCCAGCACTTCGCTTAGTGGGAGAACCGGGGAGCTGTTTTTT.

The V gene is TRBV12-5, the J gene TRBJ2-3, with TRBD2 identical over 11 bases. This CDR3 has 15 amino acids. J was trimmed by 1 base and V by 10 bases; bases with no gene match: 7. The V gene's germline CDR1 is LGHNT and CDR2 FRNRAP. Here the CDR3 reads CATAPGLAGTDTQYF. The CDR3 DNA is TGTGCTACGGCCCCGGGACTAGCGGGCACAGATACGCAGTATTTT.

This sequence joins TRBV7-6 and TRBJ2-1, with TRBD1 identical over 11 bases. Losses at the gene ends were 1 base for V and 5 bases for J; bases not matched to a gene: 1. The CDR3 runs to 15 residues. Per the germline V gene, CDR1 is SGHVS and CDR2 is FNYEAQ. The DNA for the CDR3 is TGTGCCAGCAGCTTAGTGGGACAGGGGGACAATGAGCAGTTCTTC. This translates into CASSLVGQGDNEQFF.

The chain couples TRBV12-3 or TRBV12-4 to TRBJ1-2; D uncertain. The V gene lost 3 bases and the J gene lost 6 bases, with 8 bases spanning the gap. The CDR3 sequence is 12 residues long. The CDR3 DNA sequence: TGTGCCAGCAGTTTGATCGGTCATGGCTACACCTTC. Protein: CASSLIGHGYTF.